This TCR beta chain was identified during a study of shared T cell receptors in the human thymus. There are 12 residues in the CDR3. V was clipped by 0 bases and J by 7 bases, with 3 bases between them. In germline, CDR1 is MNHEY, CDR2 SVGAGI. TCRdb's copy holds only in-frame clones and misses some; the assay was immunoSEQ multiplex PCR. The sample includes over 650,000 clones, approximately 89% of them seen just once. Separately, the same data were catalogued under a study of human thymus T cells. That paper adds: From resections taken during corrective heart surgery, the thymus tissue was obtained. Biased V and J segment usage appeared in thymus and peripheral blood. Thymic repertoires of unrelated individuals were reported in related research to overlap highly.

Sequencing was performed on thymocytes. The clonotype originates from a boy younger than two with a congenital heart defect. The rearrangement joins TRBV6-5 to TRBJ2-2, with no clear D. The CDR3 DNA reads TGTGCCAGCAGTTACTCGTACGGGGAGCTGTTTTTT. It is translated as CASSYSYGELFF.